This is a list of T cell receptor beta chains from one sample in a study of spatial heterogeneity in lung cancer. TCRdb re-derived calls from the 5' RACE reads in MiXCR, one entry per CDR3 protein. This sample has about 92,000 distinct CDR3 sequences, with around 12% found just once. The sample here was PBMCs, taken at surgery. The receptors were gathered from a male donor with early-stage non-small cell lung cancer. The CDR3 runs from the conserved cysteine through the conserved F or W. D genes are given only for firm matches. Only part of the rows carry a size: once, few, many, or a class if the clone is expanded.

>few|TRBV29-1|TRBJ1-4|NA
CSVRGANEKLFF
TGCAGCGTACGAGGAGCTAATGAAAAACTGTTTTTT
>few|TRBV12-3/TRBV12-4|TRBJ1-3|NA
CASSSGVGNTIYF
TGTGCCAGCAGTTCAGGGGTCGGAAACACCATATATTTT
>NA|TRBV5-1|TRBJ1-4|TRBD1
CASSWGQGPNEKLFF
TGCGCCAGCAGCTGGGGACAGGGGCCTAATGAAAAACTGTTTTTT
>few|TRBV7-2|TRBJ2-5|TRBD1
CASSLDRGYQETQYF
TGTGCCAGCAGCTTAGACAGGGGGTACCAAGAGACCCAGTACTTC
>many|TRBV3-1|TRBJ2-3|TRBD2
CASSPGLATDTQYF
TGTGCCAGCAGCCCGGGACTAGCGACAGATACGCAGTATTTT
>many|TRBV4-3|TRBJ1-6|NA
CASSQEPQGGNSPLHF
TGCGCCAGCAGCCAAGAACCGCAGGGAGGAAATTCACCCCTCCACTTT
>NA|TRBV15|TRBJ2-5|NA
CATSRDRWGETQYF
TGTGCCACCAGCAGAGATCGTTGGGGAGAGACCCAGTACTTC
>medium-sized|TRBV7-2|TRBJ2-5|NA
CASSLGTDQETQYF
TGTGCCAGCAGCTTAGGGACTGATCAAGAGACCCAGTACTTC
>many|TRBV24-1|TRBJ2-1|NA
CATSRVNEQFF
TGTGCCACCAGTAGGGTAAATGAGCAGTTCTTC
>many|TRBV28|TRBJ2-7|TRBD1
CASSFLGQYYEQYF
TGTGCCAGCAGTTTTCTGGGACAGTACTACGAGCAGTACTTC
>NA|TRBV20-1|TRBJ2-5|NA
CSGRGQETQYF
TGCAGTGGGCGGGGACAAGAGACCCAGTACTTC
>many|TRBV7-2|TRBJ1-5|NA
CASSPVAGQPQHF
TGTGCCAGCAGCCCCGTCGCGGGCCAGCCCCAGCATTTT
>many|TRBV6-6|TRBJ1-1|NA
CASSYPTTRGTEAFF
TGTGCCAGCAGTTACCCGACGACCCGAGGGACGGAAGCTTTCTTT
>NA|TRBV20-1|TRBJ2-2|NA
CSARISNTGELFF
TGCAGTGCTAGGATTAGCAACACCGGGGAGCTGTTTTTT
>NA|TRBV12-3/TRBV12-4|TRBJ2-1|NA
CASSLPGTRNEQFF
TGTGCCAGCAGTTTACCGGGGACCCGTAATGAGCAGTTCTTC
>few|TRBV5-4|TRBJ1-2|TRBD1
CASNMGTGRDYGYTF
TGTGCCAGCAATATGGGGACAGGGCGGGACTATGGCTACACCTTC
>few|TRBV6-5|TRBJ2-7|NA
CASSYGGRGVDEQYF
TGTGCCAGCAGTTACGGGGGCAGGGGGGTCGACGAGCAGTACTTC
>few|TRBV5-4|TRBJ2-1|TRBD2
CASSGETSSNEQFF
TGTGCCAGCAGCGGGGAGACTAGCTCAAATGAGCAGTTCTTC
>few|TRBV7-6|TRBJ1-3|TRBD1
CASSQGQASSGNTIYF
TGTGCCAGCAGCCAAGGACAGGCGAGCTCTGGAAACACCATATATTTT
>few|TRBV27|TRBJ1-5|NA
CASSFSGTLSQPQHF
TGTGCCAGCAGTTTCAGCGGGACCCTTAGTCAGCCCCAGCATTTT
>few|TRBV28|TRBJ2-7|TRBD2
CASTTLSGSLYEQYF
TGTGCCAGCACCACCCTTAGCGGGAGTCTCTACGAGCAGTACTTC
>few|TRBV4-1|TRBJ2-3|TRBD2
CASSQDLSGGADTQYF
TGCGCCAGCAGCCAAGATCTCAGCGGGGGGGCAGATACGCAGTATTTT
>few|TRBV13|TRBJ1-4|TRBD1
CASSFRTGSNEKLFF
TGTGCCAGCAGCTTTAGGACAGGGTCTAATGAAAAACTGTTTTTT
>NA|TRBV11-2|TRBJ2-1|NA
CASSLVQDTYNEQFF
TGTGCCAGCAGCTTAGTACAGGATACCTACAATGAGCAGTTCTTC
>many|TRBV29-1|TRBJ1-1|TRBD1
CSVEDLGTGFDTEAFF
TGCAGCGTTGAAGATCTGGGGACAGGATTTGACACTGAAGCTTTCTTT
>NA|TRBV7-2|TRBJ1-6|NA
CASSLAQLRGSPLHF
TGTGCCAGCAGCCTAGCCCAGTTGAGGGGTTCACCCCTCCACTTT
>few|TRBV7-2|TRBJ2-1|TRBD1
CASSLTTGGAYNEQFF
TGTGCCAGCAGCTTAACGACAGGGGGCGCGTACAATGAGCAGTTCTTC
>few|TRBV12-3/TRBV12-4|TRBJ2-3|NA
CASSPGLGGVVDTQYF
TGTGCCAGCAGTCCCGGATTGGGCGGGGTAGTAGATACGCAGTATTTT
>NA|TRBV20-1|TRBJ1-6|NA
CSARRSSHNSPLHF
TGCAGTGCTAGGAGGAGCTCCCATAATTCACCCCTCCACTTT
>NA|TRBV28|TRBJ1-1|TRBD1
CASSPSTRRFSSDRAYSTFF
TGTGCCAGCAGTCCATCCACCCGACGGTTTTCCTCGGACAGGGCCTACTCGACTTTCTTT
>few|TRBV3-1|TRBJ2-4|TRBD1
CASSPLQGADIQYF
TGTGCCAGCAGCCCGTTACAGGGGGCGGACATTCAGTACTTC
>few|TRBV11-2|TRBJ2-5|NA
CASSSRTLLETQYF
TGTGCCAGCAGCTCAAGGACCTTACTAGAGACCCAGTACTTC
>many|TRBV6-5|TRBJ2-3|TRBD2
CASRLAGVRDTQYF
TGTGCCTCGCGACTAGCGGGAGTTCGGGATACGCAGTATTTT
>few|TRBV10-3|TRBJ2-5|TRBD1
CAISERQGVGETQYF
TGTGCCATCAGTGAACGACAGGGGGTCGGTGAGACCCAGTACTTC
>NA|TRBV27|TRBJ1-2|NA
CASGLLEKPSGYTF
TGTGCCAGCGGGTTGTTAGAGAAGCCCAGTGGCTACACCTTC
>few|TRBV12-3/TRBV12-4|TRBJ2-3|NA
CASSFLDTQYF
TGTGCCAGCAGTTTTTTGGATACGCAGTATTTT
>NA|TRBV24-1|TRBJ2-5|NA
CATSERNVQETQYF
TGTGCCACCAGTGAGCGGAACGTCCAAGAGACCCAGTACTTC
>few|TRBV6-2/TRBV6-3|TRBJ2-7|TRBD2
CASSYASESGAVF
TGTGCCAGCAGTTACGCCAGTGAAAGCGGGGCTGTATTC
>few|TRBV10-1|TRBJ1-1|TRBD1
CASSEFSGTGGMNTEAFF
TGCGCCAGCAGTGAGTTTTCGGGGACAGGGGGCATGAACACTGAAGCTTTCTTT
>few|TRBV4-2|TRBJ2-7|NA
CASSQGPSAYEQYF
TGTGCCAGCAGCCAAGGACCCAGCGCCTACGAGCAGTACTTC
>NA|TRBV28|TRBJ2-1|TRBD1
CASSLGGQGKDEQFF
TGTGCCAGCAGTTTAGGGGGACAGGGAAAGGATGAGCAGTTCTTC
>few|TRBV7-2|TRBJ2-7|NA
CASSLTLHEQYF
TGTGCCAGCAGCTTAACCTTACACGAGCAGTACTTC
>many|TRBV4-1|TRBJ2-2|NA
CASSDPRGGTGELFF
TGCGCCAGCAGCGACCCGAGGGGGGGCACCGGGGAGCTGTTTTTT
>few|TRBV7-9|TRBJ2-5|TRBD2
CASSLGLARETQYF
TGTGCCAGCAGCTTGGGACTAGCGCGAGAGACCCAGTACTTC
>few|TRBV27|TRBJ1-5|NA
CASSPQSLIQPQHF
TGTGCCAGCAGTCCCCAAAGTCTAATTCAGCCCCAGCATTTT
>NA|TRBV28|TRBJ2-5|NA
CASSLRGGLETQYF
TGTGCCAGCAGTTTACGTGGGGGCCTGGAGACCCAGTACTTC
>few|TRBV29-1|TRBJ1-1|NA
CSVSQGENTEAFF
TGCAGCGTTTCCCAGGGCGAGAACACTGAAGCTTTCTTT
>few|TRBV12-3/TRBV12-4|TRBJ2-1|NA
CASSLHTGPHGTEQFF
TGTGCCAGCAGCCTTCATACTGGACCCCATGGCACGGAGCAGTTCTTC
>few|TRBV23-1|TRBJ1-5|TRBD1
CASSQSRGVQGVRNQPQHF
TGCGCCAGCAGTCAATCGAGGGGAGTACAGGGGGTTCGCAATCAGCCCCAGCATTTT
>few|TRBV20-1|TRBJ2-7|NA
CSARAGASSYEQYF
TGCAGTGCTAGAGCCGGGGCCAGCTCCTACGAGCAGTACTTC
>NA|TRBV7-9|TRBJ1-2|NA
CASSLGDYGYTF
TGTGCCAGCAGCTTAGGAGACTATGGCTACACCTTC
>many|TRBV5-4|TRBJ1-2|NA
CASSLTTANYGYTF
TGTGCCAGCAGCTTGACAACAGCAAACTATGGCTACACCTTC
>few|TRBV10-3|TRBJ2-5|NA
CAISERNQETQYF
TGTGCCATCAGTGAACGGAACCAAGAGACCCAGTACTTC
>many|TRBV20-1|TRBJ1-6|TRBD1
CSVNRGRYSPLHF
TGCAGTGTCAACAGGGGACGGTATTCACCCCTCCACTTT
>few|TRBV6-1|TRBJ1-6|NA
CASSEGTAYNSPLHF
TGTGCCAGCAGTGAAGGGACAGCTTATAATTCACCCCTCCACTTT